The sample holds many counts of the clone carrying this T cell receptor beta chain. The target antigen is unknown. Germline V CDR1 and CDR2: SGHTA, FQGNSA. V was pared by 0 bases and J by 4 bases, with 14 bases between. This CDR3 spans 16 amino acids. From 5'RACE with constant-segment primers came TCR alpha and TCR beta cDNA libraries that carried sample barcodes and UMIs. TCRdb reanalysed the 5' RACE reads using MiXCR and keeps one entry per CDR3 protein. Of approximately 150,000 distinct CDR3 sequences listed, around 5.8% are singletons. This sample was taken from a study of T-cell memory formation after mild COVID-19. The study, taken as a whole, reports: Whereas later expanders leaned CD4+, clones contracting day 15 to 85 showed a balanced CD4/CD8 makeup. CD4+ clones that contracted lay mainly in CM and EM; CD8+ ones lay in EMRA.

The source of this sequence is an adult woman who had mild COVID-19 (a few samples of this study predate the infection). Cell type and time point are not known. Sequencing used PBMCs or a T cell subset sorted from them (not recorded which). The chain couples TRBV7-2 to TRBJ2-3; D unresolved. The CDR3 spells CASSLAGPSIADTQYF. As DNA, the CDR3 is TGTGCCAGCAGCTTAGCCGGGCCTAGTATAGCAGATACGCAGTATTTT.